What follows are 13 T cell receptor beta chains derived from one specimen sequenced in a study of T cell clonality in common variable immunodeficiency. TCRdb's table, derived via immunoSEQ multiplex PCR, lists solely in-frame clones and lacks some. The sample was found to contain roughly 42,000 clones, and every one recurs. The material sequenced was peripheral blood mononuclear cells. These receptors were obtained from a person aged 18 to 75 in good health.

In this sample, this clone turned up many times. CDR3 sequence reads: CASSQEQGINYGYTF. The part of the CDR3 DNA that was read is TGCGCCAGCAGCCAAGAGCAGGGTATTAACTATGGC. V usage is TRBV4-1 and J usage is TRBJ1-2; tentatively, D is TRBD1 (5 bases). The CDR3 is cut off 3 residues early in the read; its end comes from the germline J gene. The CDR3 has 15 residues. Per the germline V gene, CDR1 is MGHRA and CDR2 is YSYEKL. Trimming pared 0 bases from V and 1 base from J, leaving 9 bases between.

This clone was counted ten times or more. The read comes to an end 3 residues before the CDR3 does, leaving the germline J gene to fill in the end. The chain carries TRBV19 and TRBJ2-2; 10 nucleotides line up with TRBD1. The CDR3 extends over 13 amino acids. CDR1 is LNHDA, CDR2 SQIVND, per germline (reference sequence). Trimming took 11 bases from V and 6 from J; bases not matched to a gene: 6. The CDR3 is CAGGTGVAGELFF. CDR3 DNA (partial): TGTGCCGGCGGGACAGGGGTTGCCGGGGAG.

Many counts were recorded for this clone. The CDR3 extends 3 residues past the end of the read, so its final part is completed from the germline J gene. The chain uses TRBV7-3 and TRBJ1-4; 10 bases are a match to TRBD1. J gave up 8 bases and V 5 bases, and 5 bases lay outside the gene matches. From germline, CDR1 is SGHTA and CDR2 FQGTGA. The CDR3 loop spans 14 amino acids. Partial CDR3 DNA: TGTGCCAGCAGCATGGGACAGGGGTTGGAAAAA. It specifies CASSMGQGLEK. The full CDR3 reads CASSMGQGLEKLFF. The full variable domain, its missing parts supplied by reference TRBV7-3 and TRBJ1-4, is GAGVSQTPSNKVTEKGKYVELRCDPISGHTALYWYRQSLGQGPEFLIYFQGTGAADDSGLPNDRFFAVRPEGSVSTLKIQRTERGDSAVYLCASSMGQGLEKLFFGSGTQLSVL.

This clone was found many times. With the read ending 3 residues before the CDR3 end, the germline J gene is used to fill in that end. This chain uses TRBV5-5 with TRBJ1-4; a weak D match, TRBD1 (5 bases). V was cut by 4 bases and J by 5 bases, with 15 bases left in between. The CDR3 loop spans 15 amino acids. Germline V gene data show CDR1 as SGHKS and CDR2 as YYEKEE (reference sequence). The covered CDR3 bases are TGTGCCAGCAGCGACCGACAGTCCCTGAATGAAAAA. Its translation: CASSDRQSLNEK. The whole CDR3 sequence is CASSDRQSLNEKLFF. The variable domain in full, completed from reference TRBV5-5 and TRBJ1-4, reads DAGVTQSPTHLIKTRGQQVTLRCSPISGHKSVSWYQQVLGQGPQFIFQYYEKEERGRGNFPDRFSARQFPNYSSELNVNALLLGDSALYLCASSDRQSLNEKLFFGSGTQLSVL.

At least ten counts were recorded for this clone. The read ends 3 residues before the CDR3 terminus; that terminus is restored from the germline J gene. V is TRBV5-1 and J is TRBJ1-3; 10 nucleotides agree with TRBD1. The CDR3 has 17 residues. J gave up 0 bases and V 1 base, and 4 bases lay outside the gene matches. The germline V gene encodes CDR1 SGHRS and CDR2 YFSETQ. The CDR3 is CASSLQGQGLSGNTIYF. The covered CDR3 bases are TGCGCCAGCAGCTTGCAGGGACAGGGGCTCTCTGGAAACACC.

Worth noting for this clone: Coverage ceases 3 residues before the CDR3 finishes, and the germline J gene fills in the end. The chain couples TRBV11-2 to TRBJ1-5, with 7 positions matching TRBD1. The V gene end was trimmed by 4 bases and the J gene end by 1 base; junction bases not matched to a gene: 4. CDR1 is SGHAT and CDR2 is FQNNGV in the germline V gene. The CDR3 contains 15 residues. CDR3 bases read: TGTGCCAGCAGCTGGGGGGACAGAAGCAATCAGCCC. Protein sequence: CASSWGDRSNQP. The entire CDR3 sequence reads CASSWGDRSNQPQHF.

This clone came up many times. CDR3 DNA (partial): TGTGCCAGCAGCTTATCTGCGGGAGCCGGGGAG. Protein sequence: CASSLSAGAGE. The whole CDR3 protein reads CASSLSAGAGELFF. The chain has TRBV7-2 and TRBJ2-2, with 7 bases fitting TRBD2. The read ends 3 residues before the CDR3 terminus; that terminus is restored from the germline J gene. The germline gives CDR1 SGHTA, CDR2 FQGNSA. This CDR3 comprises 14 residues. The trim removed 2 bases at V and 6 bases at J, leaving 3 bases unmatched. The full variable domain, its missing parts supplied by reference TRBV7-2 and TRBJ2-2, is GAGVSQSPSNKVTEKGKDVELRCDPISGHTALYWYRQSLGQGLEFLIYFQGNSAPDKSGLPSDRFSAERTGGSVSTLTIQRTQQEDSAVYLCASSLSAGAGELFFGEGSRLTVL.

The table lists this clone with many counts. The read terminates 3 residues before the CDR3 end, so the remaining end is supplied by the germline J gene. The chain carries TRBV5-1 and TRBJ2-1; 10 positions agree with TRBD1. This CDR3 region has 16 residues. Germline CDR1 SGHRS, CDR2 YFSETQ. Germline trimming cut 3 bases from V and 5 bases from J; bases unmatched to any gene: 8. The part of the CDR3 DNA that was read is TGCGCCAGCAGCTCCTATACCGGGACAGGGGACAATGAG. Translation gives CASSSYTGTGDNE. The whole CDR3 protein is CASSSYTGTGDNEQFF.

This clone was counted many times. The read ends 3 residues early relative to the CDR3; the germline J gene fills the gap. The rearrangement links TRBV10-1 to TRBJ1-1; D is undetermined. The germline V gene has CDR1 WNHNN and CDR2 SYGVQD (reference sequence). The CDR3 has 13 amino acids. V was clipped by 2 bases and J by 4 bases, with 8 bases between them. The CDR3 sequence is CASSEAGGTEAFF. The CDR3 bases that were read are TGCGCCAGCAGTGAGGCGGGAGGCACTGAA.

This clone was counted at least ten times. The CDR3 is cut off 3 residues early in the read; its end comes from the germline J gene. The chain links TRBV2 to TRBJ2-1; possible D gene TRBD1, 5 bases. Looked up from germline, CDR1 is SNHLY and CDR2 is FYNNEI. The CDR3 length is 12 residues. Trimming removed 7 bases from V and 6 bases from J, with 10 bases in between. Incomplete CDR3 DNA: TGTGCCAGCAATCAGGGTCCCAATGAG. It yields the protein CASNQGPNE. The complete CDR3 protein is CASNQGPNEQFF.

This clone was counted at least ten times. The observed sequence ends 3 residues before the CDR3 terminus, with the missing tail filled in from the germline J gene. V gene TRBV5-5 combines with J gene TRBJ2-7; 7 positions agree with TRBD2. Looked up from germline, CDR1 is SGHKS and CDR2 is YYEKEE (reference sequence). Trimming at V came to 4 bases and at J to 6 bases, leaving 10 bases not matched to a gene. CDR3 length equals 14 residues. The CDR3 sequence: CASSPSGIQVEQYF. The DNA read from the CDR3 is TGTGCCAGCAGCCCGAGCGGGATCCAGGTCGAG.

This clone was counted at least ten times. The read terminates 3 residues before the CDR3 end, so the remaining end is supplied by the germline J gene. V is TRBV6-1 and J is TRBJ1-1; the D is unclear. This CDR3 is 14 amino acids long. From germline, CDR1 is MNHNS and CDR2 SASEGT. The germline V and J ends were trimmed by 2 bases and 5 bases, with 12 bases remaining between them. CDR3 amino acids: CASSESAWMTEAFF. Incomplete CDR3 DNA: TGTGCCAGCAGTGAAAGCGCTTGGATGACTGAA.

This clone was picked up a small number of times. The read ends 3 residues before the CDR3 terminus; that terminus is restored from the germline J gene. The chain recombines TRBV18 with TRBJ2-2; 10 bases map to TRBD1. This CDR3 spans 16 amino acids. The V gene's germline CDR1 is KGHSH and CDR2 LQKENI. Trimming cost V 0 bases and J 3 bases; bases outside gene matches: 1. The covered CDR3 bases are TGTGCCAGCTCACCACCGGGACAGGGGTACACCGGGGAG. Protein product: CASSPPGQGYTGE. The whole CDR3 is CASSPPGQGYTGELFF.